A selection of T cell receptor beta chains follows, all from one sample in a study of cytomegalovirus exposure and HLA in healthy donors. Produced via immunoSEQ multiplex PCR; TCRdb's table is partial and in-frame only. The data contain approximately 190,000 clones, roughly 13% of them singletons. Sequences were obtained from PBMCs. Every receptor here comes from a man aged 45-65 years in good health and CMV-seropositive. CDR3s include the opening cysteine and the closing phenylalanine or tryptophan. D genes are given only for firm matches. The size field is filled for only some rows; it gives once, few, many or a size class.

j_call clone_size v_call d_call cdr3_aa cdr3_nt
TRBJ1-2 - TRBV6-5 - CASRSGEGGYTF TGTGCCAGCAGGTCAGGGGAGGGAGGCTACACCTTC
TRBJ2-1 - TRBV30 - CAWSVMPKAPNEQFF TGTGCCTGGAGTGTAATGCCCAAAGCACCCAATGAGCAGTTCTTC
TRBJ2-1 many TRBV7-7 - CASSLRTASSYNEQFF TGTGCCAGCAGCCTTCGGACTGCCAGCTCCTACAATGAGCAGTTCTTC
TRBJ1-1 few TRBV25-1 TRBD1 CASSALDRGRNEAFF TGTGCCAGCAGTGCCTTAGACAGGGGGCGGAATGAAGCTTTCTTT
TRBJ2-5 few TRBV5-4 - CASSLVRGQTAGETQYF TGTGCCAGCAGCTTGGTGCGAGGACAGACGGCCGGCGAGACCCAGTACTTC
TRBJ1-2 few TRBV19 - CASSPTERGSWGYTF TGTGCCAGTAGTCCGACAGAGAGGGGGAGTTGGGGCTACACCTTC
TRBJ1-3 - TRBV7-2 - CASSDRSGNTIYF TGTGCCAGCAGCGACAGGTCTGGAAACACCATATATTTT
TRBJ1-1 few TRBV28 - CASSLAGEAFF TGTGCCAGCAGTTTAGCGGGGGAAGCTTTCTTT
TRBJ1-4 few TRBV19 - CASSIPGATNEKLFF TGTGCCAGTAGTATCCCCGGAGCAACTAATGAAAAACTGTTTTTT
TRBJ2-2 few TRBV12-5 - CASGLVVGGPTPELFF TGTGCTAGTGGTTTGGTAGTTGGAGGGCCAACCCCGGAGCTGTTTTTT
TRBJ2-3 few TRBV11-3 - CASSLAVTDTQYF TGTGCCAGCAGCTTAGCCGTCACAGATACGCAGTATTTT
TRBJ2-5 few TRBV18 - CASSPRGAFQETQYF TGTGCCAGCTCACCCCGGGGGGCCTTCCAAGAGACCCAGTACTTC
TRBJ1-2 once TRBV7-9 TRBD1 CASSDDRDGYTF TGTGCCAGCAGCGACGACAGGGACGGCTACACCTTC
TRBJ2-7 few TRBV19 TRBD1 CASSNPEQGAEQYF TGTGCCAGTAGTAACCCCGAACAGGGGGCCGAGCAGTACTTC
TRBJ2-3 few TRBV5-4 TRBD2 CASSSYSGGRADTQYF TGTGCCAGCAGCTCTTATAGCGGGGGGCGGGCAGATACGCAGTATTTT
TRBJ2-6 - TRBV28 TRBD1 CASSASTGLSGANVLTF TGTGCCAGCAGTGCCTCGACAGGGCTCTCTGGGGCCAACGTCCTGACTTTC
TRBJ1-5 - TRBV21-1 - CASPEGQGYQPQHF TGTGCCAGTCCCGAAGGGCAGGGCTATCAGCCCCAGCATTTT
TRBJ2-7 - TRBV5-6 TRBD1 CASSWGQIPYEQYF TGTGCCAGCAGCTGGGGACAGATTCCCTACGAGCAGTACTTC
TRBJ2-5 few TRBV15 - CATSRDRLGGQETQYF TGTGCCACCAGCAGAGACCGACTGGGGGGCCAAGAGACCCAGTACTTC
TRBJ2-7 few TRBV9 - CASSVSAGVPNEQYF TGTGCCAGCAGCGTAAGCGCAGGGGTTCCCAACGAGCAGTACTTC
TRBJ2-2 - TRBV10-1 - CASSGQFNTGELFF TGCGCCAGCAGTGGACAGTTCAACACCGGGGAGCTGTTTTTT
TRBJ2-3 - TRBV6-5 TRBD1 CASSRTGGAEDTQYF TGTGCCAGCAGTCGTACAGGGGGCGCAGAGGATACGCAGTATTTT
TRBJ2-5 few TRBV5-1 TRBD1 CASSETGDETQYF TGCGCCAGCAGCGAGACAGGGGACGAGACCCAGTACTTC
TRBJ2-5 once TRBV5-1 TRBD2 CASSRTSGGAGKTQYF TGCGCCAGCAGCCGGACTAGCGGGGGGGCCGGAAAGACCCAGTACTTC
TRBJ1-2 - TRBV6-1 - CASSVGWTADLDTF TGTGCCAGCAGTGTAGGGTGGACAGCAGATCTTGACACCTTC
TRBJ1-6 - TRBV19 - CASSMPQGLSSYNSPLHF TGTGCCAGTAGTATGCCTCAGGGGCTGAGCTCCTATAATTCACCCCTCCACTTT
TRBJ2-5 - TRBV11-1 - CASSLGSGRIRETQYF TGTGCCAGCAGCTTAGGGAGCGGTCGGATCAGGGAGACCCAGTACTTC
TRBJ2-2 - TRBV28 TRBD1 CASSGTGGTGELFF TGTGCCAGCAGCGGGACAGGGGGCACCGGGGAGCTGTTTTTT
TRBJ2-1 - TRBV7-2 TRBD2 CASSVESTSGGAREQFF TGTGCCAGCAGCGTGGAATCGACTAGCGGGGGGGCACGGGAGCAGTTCTTC
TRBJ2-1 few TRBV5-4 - CASNLGPRGEQFF TGTGCCAGCAACTTGGGTCCCCGAGGGGAGCAGTTCTTC
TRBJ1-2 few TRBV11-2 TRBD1 CASRPGQGGGNYGYTF TGTGCCAGCAGGCCGGGACAGGGGGGTGGGAACTATGGCTACACCTTC
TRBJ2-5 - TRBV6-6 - CASSEGGPPETQYF TGTGCCAGCTCTGAGGGGGGGCCTCCGGAGACCCAGTACTTC
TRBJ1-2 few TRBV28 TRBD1 CASSLTGGNYGYTF TGTGCCAGCAGTTTAACAGGGGGTAACTATGGCTACACCTTC
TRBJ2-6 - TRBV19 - CASSMMRQALSGANVLTF TGTGCCAGTAGTATGATGAGACAGGCCCTCTCTGGGGCCAACGTCCTGACTTTC
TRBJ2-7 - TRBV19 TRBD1 CASSITGGLEQYF TGTGCCAGTAGTATTACAGGGGGCCTCGAGCAGTACTTC
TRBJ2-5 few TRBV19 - CASGDSQSAQYF TGTGCCAGCGGGGACTCCCAATCGGCCCAGTACTTC
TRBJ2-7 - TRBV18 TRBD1 CASSPPRDRGGYEQYF TGTGCCAGCTCACCACCGAGGGACAGGGGAGGGTACGAGCAGTACTTC
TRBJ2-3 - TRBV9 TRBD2 CASSVLAGGVGDTQYF TGTGCCAGCAGCGTTCTAGCGGGGGGAGTAGGAGATACGCAGTATTTT
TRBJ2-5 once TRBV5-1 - CASRLDFQETQYF TGCGCCAGCAGATTAGACTTCCAAGAGACCCAGTACTTC